This is a list of T cell receptor beta chains from one sample in a study of blood T cell repertoires in COVID-19. Produced via immunoSEQ multiplex PCR; TCRdb's table is partial and in-frame only. The profile shows under 200,000 clones, over 75% of them singletons. The sequenced sample consisted of peripheral blood. These receptors originate from a man aged 45-60 years with acute or convalescent COVID-19. The CDR3 runs from the conserved cysteine through the conserved F or W. D genes are given only for firm matches. The size of a clone is reported for some rows only, either as once, few or many, or as a class for expanded clones.

d_call: .
clone_size: .
j_call: TRBJ1-6
v_call: TRBV19
cdr3_nt: TGTGCCAGTAGTATAGGATCCCAGGGCCTCCACTTT
cdr3_aa: CASSIGSQGLHF

d_call: TRBD1
clone_size: .
j_call: TRBJ1-2
v_call: TRBV29-1
cdr3_nt: TGCAGCGTTCAGGACAGGGGATATGGCTACACCTTC
cdr3_aa: CSVQDRGYGYTF

d_call: .
clone_size: .
j_call: TRBJ1-4
v_call: TRBV6-1
cdr3_nt: TGTGCCAGCAGTGAAGTACTGAGTAATGAAAAACTGTTTTTT
cdr3_aa: CASSEVLSNEKLFF

d_call: TRBD1
clone_size: .
j_call: TRBJ1-6
v_call: TRBV27
cdr3_nt: TGTGCCAGCAGTTTCAGACAGGGAAGCTCCTATAATTCACCCCTCCACTTT
cdr3_aa: CASSFRQGSSYNSPLHF

d_call: .
clone_size: .
j_call: TRBJ1-6
v_call: TRBV6-2/TRBV6-3
cdr3_nt: TGTGCCAGCAGTTACTCGATATCAGGGGTTAATTCACCCCTCCACTTT
cdr3_aa: CASSYSISGVNSPLHF

d_call: .
clone_size: .
j_call: TRBJ2-7
v_call: TRBV9
cdr3_nt: TGTGCCAGCAGCGTAGACGGGGAACCCTACGAGCAGTACTTC
cdr3_aa: CASSVDGEPYEQYF

d_call: TRBD1
clone_size: many
j_call: TRBJ2-3
v_call: TRBV6-6
cdr3_nt: TGTGCCAGCAGAAGACAGGGGGAAGGGGATACGCAGTATTTT
cdr3_aa: CASRRQGEGDTQYF

d_call: TRBD2
clone_size: .
j_call: TRBJ2-2
v_call: TRBV19
cdr3_nt: TGTGCCAGTAGTATACCCTGGGGCCGGGACTACAACACCGGGGAGCTGTTTTTT
cdr3_aa: CASSIPWGRDYNTGELFF

d_call: TRBD1
clone_size: .
j_call: TRBJ1-1
v_call: TRBV5-6
cdr3_nt: TGTGCCAGCAGCTTGAAACAGGGGAAGTACACTGAAGCTTTCTTT
cdr3_aa: CASSLKQGKYTEAFF

d_call: .
clone_size: .
j_call: TRBJ2-3
v_call: TRBV29-1
cdr3_nt: TGCAGCGTTGTTGGGGGGACTAGCACAGATACGCAGTATTTT
cdr3_aa: CSVVGGTSTDTQYF

d_call: .
clone_size: .
j_call: TRBJ1-5
v_call: TRBV27
cdr3_nt: TGTGCCAGCAGCTATACAGGGTCGGGCAATCAGCCCCAGCATTTT
cdr3_aa: CASSYTGSGNQPQHF

d_call: TRBD2
clone_size: .
j_call: TRBJ2-3
v_call: TRBV11-3
cdr3_nt: TGTGCCAGCAGCCTCGGGGGGGGAAGCACAGATACGCAGTATTTT
cdr3_aa: CASSLGGGSTDTQYF

d_call: .
clone_size: .
j_call: TRBJ1-1
v_call: TRBV4-3
cdr3_nt: TGCGCCAGCAGCCGCGATCGACGGGGTAGGACTGAAGCTTTCTTT
cdr3_aa: CASSRDRRGRTEAFF

d_call: TRBD2
clone_size: .
j_call: TRBJ2-6
v_call: TRBV10-3
cdr3_nt: TGTGCCATCAGCACAGGGTTGGGACTAGGTCTTGAACGCTCTGGGGCCAACGTCCTGACTTTC
cdr3_aa: CAISTGLGLGLERSGANVLTF

d_call: TRBD2
clone_size: .
j_call: TRBJ2-3
v_call: TRBV4-3
cdr3_nt: TGCGCCAGCAGCCAAGAGTGGGGACTAGCGGGACTCACAGATACGCAGTATTTT
cdr3_aa: CASSQEWGLAGLTDTQYF

d_call: .
clone_size: .
j_call: TRBJ2-5
v_call: TRBV5-1
cdr3_nt: TGCGCCAGCCATTATAGCGGAGCCTTCCAAGAGACCCAGTACTTC
cdr3_aa: CASHYSGAFQETQYF

d_call: .
clone_size: .
j_call: TRBJ1-4
v_call: TRBV7-2
cdr3_nt: TGTGCCAGCAGCTTAGGGGGGGTCCGGGCTAATGAAAAACTGTTTTTT
cdr3_aa: CASSLGGVRANEKLFF

d_call: TRBD1
clone_size: .
j_call: TRBJ1-5
v_call: TRBV6-1
cdr3_nt: TGTGCCAGCAGTGAACAGGGGGCCCAGCCCCAGCATTTT
cdr3_aa: CASSEQGAQPQHF

d_call: TRBD2
clone_size: once
j_call: TRBJ2-5
v_call: TRBV6-6
cdr3_nt: TGTGCCAGCAGTCTTTACCCTAGCGGGAGGATCCAAGAGACCCAGTACTTC
cdr3_aa: CASSLYPSGRIQETQYF

d_call: TRBD1
clone_size: .
j_call: TRBJ1-5
v_call: TRBV28
cdr3_nt: TGTGCCAGCAGTCGGGACAGGGGGAATTTGGGCAATCAGCCCCAGCATTTT
cdr3_aa: CASSRDRGNLGNQPQHF

d_call: TRBD2
clone_size: .
j_call: TRBJ2-3
v_call: TRBV5-1
cdr3_nt: TGCGCCAGCAGCCCTGGCGGGAGGGCCTCGGGCACAGATACGCAGTATTTT
cdr3_aa: CASSPGGRASGTDTQYF

d_call: .
clone_size: .
j_call: TRBJ2-3
v_call: TRBV19
cdr3_nt: TGTGCCAGTAAAAGTAGCGGCACAGATACGCAGTATTTT
cdr3_aa: CASKSSGTDTQYF

d_call: .
clone_size: .
j_call: TRBJ2-7
v_call: TRBV7-2
cdr3_nt: TGTGCCAGCAGCTTAGGTGCGGGAAAAAACTACGAGCAGTACTTC
cdr3_aa: CASSLGAGKNYEQYF

d_call: .
clone_size: .
j_call: TRBJ1-6
v_call: TRBV7-2
cdr3_nt: TGTGCCAGCAGCTCCAGACAAAACTATAATTCACCCCTCCACTTT
cdr3_aa: CASSSRQNYNSPLHF

d_call: TRBD2
clone_size: few
j_call: TRBJ2-1
v_call: TRBV7-9
cdr3_nt: TGTGCCAGCTCCAGACTAGCGGGAGAAGTTGAGCAGTTCTTC
cdr3_aa: CASSRLAGEVEQFF

d_call: .
clone_size: .
j_call: TRBJ1-3
v_call: TRBV5-1
cdr3_nt: TGCGCCAGCAGCTTAGGGGAATCTGGAAACACCATATATTTT
cdr3_aa: CASSLGESGNTIYF

d_call: TRBD1
clone_size: .
j_call: TRBJ1-1
v_call: TRBV6-6
cdr3_nt: TGTGCCAGCAGTACGACAGGGGAACTGTCTGAAGCTTTCTTT
cdr3_aa: CASSTTGELSEAFF

d_call: .
clone_size: .
j_call: TRBJ1-4
v_call: TRBV6-5
cdr3_nt: TGTGCCAGCAGTTACAGCAGGACAACTAATGAAAAACTGTTTTTT
cdr3_aa: CASSYSRTTNEKLFF

d_call: TRBD1
clone_size: .
j_call: TRBJ1-5
v_call: TRBV9
cdr3_nt: TGTGCCAGCAGCGTAACAGGGGAACAGCCCCAGCATTTT
cdr3_aa: CASSVTGEQPQHF

d_call: .
clone_size: .
j_call: TRBJ1-5
v_call: TRBV30
cdr3_nt: TGTGCCTGGAGTGTACAAGTATCACGGCCCCAGCATTTT
cdr3_aa: CAWSVQVSRPQHF

d_call: TRBD1
clone_size: few
j_call: TRBJ2-3
v_call: TRBV30
cdr3_nt: TGTGCCTGGAAACGGACAGGGGGGTTCACAGATACGCAGTATTTT
cdr3_aa: CAWKRTGGFTDTQYF

d_call: .
clone_size: once
j_call: TRBJ2-5
v_call: TRBV11-2
cdr3_nt: TGTGCCAGCAGCTTATTACCGGGGGACCAAGAGACCCAGTACTTC
cdr3_aa: CASSLLPGDQETQYF

d_call: .
clone_size: .
j_call: TRBJ2-2
v_call: TRBV9
cdr3_nt: TGTGCCAGCAGCCCCCAGCGGGCAGGGACCGGGGAGCTGTTTTTT
cdr3_aa: CASSPQRAGTGELFF

d_call: TRBD1
clone_size: .
j_call: TRBJ1-2
v_call: TRBV6-5
cdr3_nt: TGTGCCAGCAGAGTGGACAGGGTCAACTATGGCTACACCTTC
cdr3_aa: CASRVDRVNYGYTF

d_call: TRBD2
clone_size: .
j_call: TRBJ2-1
v_call: TRBV10-1
cdr3_nt: TGCGCCAGCAGTGCCCGTAGCGGGAGGCTGGGGGACAATGAGCAGTTCTTC
cdr3_aa: CASSARSGRLGDNEQFF

d_call: TRBD2
clone_size: .
j_call: TRBJ2-1
v_call: TRBV28
cdr3_nt: TGTGCCAGCAGTTTATTGTGGACTAGCGGATACAATGAGCAGTTCTTC
cdr3_aa: CASSLLWTSGYNEQFF

d_call: TRBD2
clone_size: .
j_call: TRBJ2-2
v_call: TRBV11-3
cdr3_nt: TGTGCCAGCAGCTTAGTGCGGGGGATGGACACCGGGGAGCTGTTTTTT
cdr3_aa: CASSLVRGMDTGELFF

d_call: TRBD1
clone_size: .
j_call: TRBJ1-1
v_call: TRBV7-6
cdr3_nt: TGTGCCAGCAGTCGCCCAGGACAGGGCTTGTATGGCACTGAAGCTTTCTTT
cdr3_aa: CASSRPGQGLYGTEAFF

d_call: .
clone_size: .
j_call: TRBJ1-1
v_call: TRBV30
cdr3_nt: TGTGCCTGGAGGCCAGGGTCGATTTCTGAAGCTTTCTTT
cdr3_aa: CAWRPGSISEAFF

d_call: .
clone_size: few
j_call: TRBJ2-1
v_call: TRBV7-2
cdr3_nt: TGTGCCAGCAGCTTCCGGACTCTCAATGAGCAGTTCTTC
cdr3_aa: CASSFRTLNEQFF

d_call: TRBD1
clone_size: .
j_call: TRBJ1-2
v_call: TRBV15
cdr3_nt: TGTGCCACCAGCAGGCCCAGTGCCCCGGGACAGGGGCTCTATGGCTACACCTTC
cdr3_aa: CATSRPSAPGQGLYGYTF

d_call: .
clone_size: .
j_call: TRBJ2-2
v_call: TRBV10-3
cdr3_nt: TGTGCCATCAGCAGAGGCGGGACAGCGAACACCGGGGAGCTGTTTTTT
cdr3_aa: CAISRGGTANTGELFF

d_call: TRBD1
clone_size: once
j_call: TRBJ2-5
v_call: TRBV27
cdr3_nt: TGTGCCAGCAAGGAACTAGGGACAGCGAGACAGTACTTC
cdr3_aa: CASKELGTARQYF

d_call: TRBD1
clone_size: .
j_call: TRBJ1-2
v_call: TRBV2
cdr3_nt: TGTGCCAGCAGTTTAGACAGGGTGGGCTATGGCTACACCTTC
cdr3_aa: CASSLDRVGYGYTF

d_call: .
clone_size: .
j_call: TRBJ1-3
v_call: TRBV5-5
cdr3_nt: TGTGCCAGCAGCGCAGGGACTCTAGAAAACACCATATATTTT
cdr3_aa: CASSAGTLENTIYF

d_call: TRBD2
clone_size: .
j_call: TRBJ2-7
v_call: TRBV3-1/TRBV3-2
cdr3_nt: TGTGCCAGCAGCCAATGGGGACTTAGCGGGAAATCGAACGAGCAGTACTTC
cdr3_aa: CASSQWGLSGKSNEQYF

d_call: .
clone_size: once
j_call: TRBJ2-1
v_call: TRBV28
cdr3_nt: TGTGCCAGCAGTTCCATGGCGGTAGTCTCCTACAATGAGCAGTTCTTC
cdr3_aa: CASSSMAVVSYNEQFF

d_call: .
clone_size: .
j_call: TRBJ1-4
v_call: TRBV19
cdr3_nt: TGTGCCAGTACCACCGGGAGGGGCGGGGAAAAACTGTTTTTT
cdr3_aa: CASTTGRGGEKLFF

d_call: .
clone_size: once
j_call: TRBJ2-2
v_call: TRBV5-4
cdr3_nt: TGTGCCAGCAGCCAACAGGGGGGGGCCGGGGAGCTGTTTTTT
cdr3_aa: CASSQQGGAGELFF

d_call: TRBD2
clone_size: once
j_call: TRBJ2-7
v_call: TRBV30
cdr3_nt: TGTGCCTGGAGTGGACTAGCGGGAGCCGGGCTGGGTGAGCAGTACTTC
cdr3_aa: CAWSGLAGAGLGEQYF

d_call: TRBD2
clone_size: .
j_call: TRBJ2-4
v_call: TRBV6-5
cdr3_nt: TGTGCCAGCAGGGGAGGGGCCAAAAACATTCAGTACTTC
cdr3_aa: CASRGGAKNIQYF

d_call: .
clone_size: .
j_call: TRBJ1-2
v_call: TRBV7-2
cdr3_nt: TGTGCCAGCAGCTTAGCGTCGGACTATGGCTACACCTTC
cdr3_aa: CASSLASDYGYTF

d_call: TRBD2
clone_size: .
j_call: TRBJ2-7
v_call: TRBV6-1
cdr3_nt: TGTGCCAGCAGTGAAGCATCAGGACTAGCGGTCTTTTACGAGCAGTACTTC
cdr3_aa: CASSEASGLAVFYEQYF

d_call: .
clone_size: .
j_call: TRBJ2-1
v_call: TRBV27
cdr3_nt: TGTGCCAGCAGAACCTTGACCTGGGCTGAGCAGTTCTTC
cdr3_aa: CASRTLTWAEQFF

d_call: .
clone_size: few
j_call: TRBJ1-1
v_call: TRBV5-4
cdr3_nt: TGTGCCAGCAGCTTGGTGGGGGCTGTGAACACTGAAGCTTTCTTT
cdr3_aa: CASSLVGAVNTEAFF

d_call: .
clone_size: .
j_call: TRBJ1-1
v_call: TRBV21-1
cdr3_nt: TGTGCCAGCAGCGGGGACGGGACAGCCAACACTGAAGCTTTCTTT
cdr3_aa: CASSGDGTANTEAFF

d_call: .
clone_size: .
j_call: TRBJ1-1
v_call: TRBV24-1
cdr3_nt: TGTGCCACCAGTGATTCCCCCCCCAAGAACACTGAAGCTTTCTTT
cdr3_aa: CATSDSPPKNTEAFF

d_call: .
clone_size: .
j_call: TRBJ1-5
v_call: TRBV27
cdr3_nt: TGTGCCAGCAGTTTAAGTTTGTCAGGGAACAATCAGCCCCAGCATTTT
cdr3_aa: CASSLSLSGNNQPQHF

d_call: TRBD1
clone_size: .
j_call: TRBJ1-3
v_call: TRBV9
cdr3_nt: TGTGCCAGCAGCCGGGACAGGGTCTCTGGAAACACCATATATTTT
cdr3_aa: CASSRDRVSGNTIYF